This TCR beta chain was obtained from a study of metastatic and nonmetastatic thyroid tumors. Study-wide context: Where malignant and benign thyroid patients were concerned, repertoires were compared across blood and tumor or nodule tissue.

TCRdb used MiXCR to call clones anew from the PCR reads. The sample holds 5,000 or so clones; approximately 27% are singletons and the top ten take around 15%. Thyroid surgery took place with no prior treatment in any patient. Germline V gives CDR1 SGHNT, CDR2 YENEEA. The CDR3 sequence is 15 residues long. V lost 0 bases, J lost 3 bases, and 5 bases stayed unmatched. The specimen sequenced was adjacent normal tissue. The sequence derives from a female donor with papillary thyroid cancer or a benign thyroid nodule (not recorded which). Some clones in this sample may be carry-over from other donors' samples. The J gene is TRBJ2-7, the V gene TRBV11-3; 7 nucleotides match TRBD1. The CDR3 sequence: CASSLEGTEGYEQYF. In DNA, the CDR3 is TGTGCCAGCAGCTTAGAAGGGACAGAGGGCTACGAGCAGTACTTC.